Following are 28 T cell receptor beta chains from one sample sequenced in a study of T cell changes during pregnancy in multiple sclerosis. Libraries were prepared by immunoSEQ multiplex PCR; TCRdb keeps only in-frame clonotypes and omits some of them. The sample holds about 130,000 clones; about 95% are singletons and the top ten take roughly 0.45%. The sample consisted of peripheral blood, taken after pregnancy. The receptors originated from a female donor with multiple sclerosis, enrolled in a pregnancy study.

This chain uses TRBV4-2 with TRBJ2-1; TRBD2 agrees at 14 bases. This CDR3 is built from 18 residues. Per germline, CDR1 LGHNA and CDR2 YNFKEQ. With 4 bases clipped from V and 0 bases from J, the junction kept 5 bases outside the gene matches. The DNA of the CDR3 is TGTGCCAGCAGCCCGGGACTAGCGGGAGAGAGCTCCTACAATGAGCAGTTCTTC. It translates to CASSPGLAGESSYNEQFF.

In this sample, this clone turned up once. The chain has TRBV30 and TRBJ1-1; D is perhaps TRBD1 (5 bases). The V end was cut by 1 base, the J end by 7 bases, with 7 bases between. CDR1 is GTSNPN, CDR2 SVGIG, per germline (reference sequence). CDR3 length: 11 amino acids. The CDR3 DNA is TGTGCCTGGAGTGGGGGCGGTGAAGCTTTCTTT. Translated, it gives CAWSGGGEAFF.

The chain is built from TRBV4-2 and TRBJ2-3; 9 bases map to TRBD1. The CDR3 totals 17 residues. J lost 2 bases, V lost 0 bases, and 6 bases had no gene match. In germline, CDR1 is LGHNA, CDR2 YNFKEQ. CDR3 sequence (DNA): TGTGCCAGCAGCCAAGAATCATGGGACAGGGACACAGATACGCAGTATTTT. This translates into CASSQESWDRDTDTQYF.

The chain combines TRBV7-9 with TRBJ2-7; TRBD2 agrees at 7 bases. The V gene end was trimmed by 7 bases and the J gene end by 2 bases; junction bases not matched to a gene: 11. The length of the CDR3 is 15 residues. The germline CDR1 and CDR2 sequences are SEHNR and FQNEAQ (reference sequence). Here the CDR3 DNA reads TGTGCCAGCACCCGGGGGGAACAGTCGCCCTACGAGCAGTACTTC. It translates to CASTRGEQSPYEQYF.

V gene TRBV7-9 combines with J gene TRBJ1-2, with a tentative D call TRBD1 (5 bases). Germline CDR1 SEHNR, CDR2 FQNEAQ (reference sequence). The CDR3 is made up of 13 amino acids. V was pared by 5 bases and J by 5 bases, with 12 bases between. The CDR3 sequence is CASSPAGRYGYTF. The CDR3 DNA is TGTGCCAGCAGCCCCGCGGGACGTTATGGCTACACCTTC.

This chain links TRBV7-3 with TRBJ2-2; D remains ambiguous. CDR3 length: 13 amino acids. The germline V and J ends were trimmed by 4 bases and 5 bases, with 8 bases remaining between them. Germline V gives CDR1 SGHTA, CDR2 FQGTGA. The CDR3: CASSSIVTGELFF. CDR3 DNA sequence: TGTGCCAGCAGCTCCATAGTGACCGGGGAGCTGTTTTTT.

The gene calls are TRBV18 and TRBJ1-3, with TRBD1 identical over 8 bases. J was trimmed by 4 bases and V by 2 bases; bases with no gene match: 1. CDR3 length: 14 residues. CDR1 is KGHSH, CDR2 LQKENI, per germline. The CDR3 loop is CASSPWTGGNTIYF. CDR3 in DNA: TGTGCCAGCTCACCATGGACAGGGGGAAACACCATATATTTT.

The chain employs TRBV5-1 and TRBJ1-2; D may be TRBD1 (6 bases). The CDR3 is 14 residues long. CDR1 SGHRS and CDR2 YFSETQ come from the germline V gene. Trimming stripped 4 bases from V and 8 bases from J, with 18 bases between. This chain's CDR3 is CASSPNRAPGGYTF. The CDR3 nucleotides read TGCGCCAGCAGCCCCAACAGGGCCCCCGGAGGCTACACCTTC.

The chain joins TRBV25-1 to TRBJ2-1; no firm D call. CDR1 is MGHDK and CDR2 is SYGVNS in the germline V gene. The CDR3 consists of 16 residues. V was cut by 3 bases and J by 5 bases, with 17 bases left in between. The CDR3 spells CASSDYGSSPNNEQFF. CDR3 in DNA: TGTGCCAGCAGTGATTATGGTAGTAGCCCTAACAATGAGCAGTTCTTC.

The chain is built from TRBV25-1 and TRBJ2-7; D is possibly TRBD1 (6 bases). Germline values: CDR1 MGHDK, CDR2 SYGVNS. Trimming took off 7 bases at V and 8 bases at J, with 18 bases between the two ends. The length of the CDR3 is 13 residues. In nucleotides, the CDR3 is TGTGCCAGCACCCGCGGACAGTTCGGGCAGCAGTACTTC. Residues: CASTRGQFGQQYF.

The chain has TRBV27 and TRBJ1-1, with TRBD1 identical over 7 bases. The germline gives CDR1 MNHEY, CDR2 SMNVEV (reference sequence). CDR3 length equals 16 residues. The ends lost 3 bases at V and 0 bases at J; junction bases unmatched: 7. The CDR3 reads CASSFLTGTVNTEAFF. CDR3 in DNA: TGTGCCAGCAGTTTCCTCACCGGGACAGTGAACACTGAAGCTTTCTTT.

The chain employs TRBV9 and TRBJ1-4; 8 bases fit TRBD1. Germline CDR1 is SGDLS and CDR2 is YYNGEE. This CDR3 has 15 amino acids. V dropped 0 bases and J dropped 6; count of bases not matched to a gene: 4. CDR3 coding DNA: TGTGCCAGCAGCGTAGGAGGACAGGGTGATGAAAAACTGTTTTTT. Protein: CASSVGGQGDEKLFF.

The chain is built from TRBV28 and TRBJ1-2; no definite D call. Germline CDR1 MDHEN, CDR2 SYDVKM. Between the trimmed V and J ends, which lost 2 bases and 7 bases, there was a span of 5 bases. This CDR3 contains 11 residues. CDR3 sequence: CASSLLGGYTF. CDR3 coding DNA: TGTGCCAGCAGTTTACTCGGTGGCTACACCTTC.

The chain has TRBV2 and TRBJ1-2, with 10 bases that match TRBD1. CDR3 size: 16 residues. The germline V gene encodes CDR1 SNHLY and CDR2 FYNNEI. With 6 bases clipped from V and 4 bases from J, the junction kept 11 bases outside the gene matches. The CDR3: CASSDPGQGLFYGYTF. As DNA, the CDR3 is TGTGCCAGCAGCGACCCGGGACAGGGGCTCTTCTATGGCTACACCTTC.

The chain carries TRBV30 and TRBJ2-7; 13 positions agree with TRBD2. CDR1 and CDR2 from the germline V gene are GTSNPN and SVGIG (reference sequence). V lost 2 bases and J lost 5; bases outside the gene matches: 15. The CDR3 is 18 amino acids. This CDR3 reads CAWSQGRTGLAGDNEQYF. CDR3 DNA sequence: TGTGCCTGGAGTCAGGGCAGGACCGGACTAGCGGGAGACAACGAGCAGTACTTC.

This rearrangement joins TRBV5-1 to TRBJ2-3; 9 nucleotides agree with TRBD1. Germline V gene sequence: CDR1 SGHRS, CDR2 YFSETQ. V was pared by 4 bases and J by 3 bases, with 9 bases of the junction left unmatched. The CDR3 is made up of 16 amino acids. CDR3: CASSPTGGVSTDTQYF. DNA for the CDR3: TGCGCCAGCAGCCCGACAGGGGGAGTGAGTACAGATACGCAGTATTTT. The whole variable domain, filled in from reference TRBV5-1 and TRBJ2-3, reads KAGVTQTPRYLIKTRGQQVTLSCSPISGHRSVSWYQQTPGQGLQFLFEYFSETQRNKGNFPGRFSGRQFSNSRSEMNVSTLELGDSALYLCASSPTGGVSTDTQYFGPGTRLTVL.

This chain uses TRBV4-2 with TRBJ2-7, with TRBD2 matching 13 bases. The CDR3 loop spans 16 amino acids. V shed 0 bases, J shed 3 bases, and the junction held 2 bases outside the gene matches. CDR1 and CDR2 from the germline V gene are LGHNA and YNFKEQ. CDR3 nucleotide sequence: TGTGCCAGCAGCCAAGAACGGACTAGCGGGAGCTACGAGCAGTACTTC. It encodes CASSQERTSGSYEQYF.

The chain employs TRBV29-1 and TRBJ2-7; a possible D gene is TRBD1 (5 bases). V lost 0 bases to trimming and J lost 2 bases, with 11 bases between them. The germline gives CDR1 SQVTM, CDR2 ANQGSEA. The CDR3 runs 14 residues. The DNA for the CDR3 is TGCAGCGTTGAAGAGAACAGGCCCCCCTACGAGCAGTACTTC. It specifies CSVEENRPPYEQYF.

This clone was recorded only once. This chain joins TRBV27 and TRBJ1-1; 10 nucleotides agree with TRBD1. The CDR3 extends over 16 amino acids. Trimming took 10 bases from V and 5 from J; bases not matched to a gene: 16. Germline values: CDR1 MNHEY, CDR2 SMNVEV (reference sequence). The CDR3 DNA reads TGTGCCACATCAATATCGGGGACAGGGGTGGTTACTGAAGCTTTCTTT. Translated: CATSISGTGVVTEAFF.

The V and J genes are TRBV28 and TRBJ2-1; D perhaps matches TRBD2 (6 bases). Germline assignment: CDR1 MDHEN and CDR2 SYDVKM. The CDR3 consists of 15 residues. Trimming pared 6 bases from V and 3 bases from J, leaving 15 bases between. In DNA form, the CDR3 reads TGTGCCAGCAGCCCAAAGGGACTCTACTACAATGAGCAGTTCTTC. Its translation: CASSPKGLYYNEQFF.

V usage is TRBV4-2 and J usage is TRBJ2-1; D not resolved. V shed 5 bases and J shed 0 bases, with 8 bases lying between them. This CDR3 comprises 14 residues. From germline, CDR1 is LGHNA and CDR2 YNFKEQ. For the CDR3, the DNA is TGTGCCAGCAGCGCGGCAGACTCCTACAATGAGCAGTTCTTC. Protein sequence: CASSAADSYNEQFF.

This sequence joins TRBV5-1 and TRBJ2-3; 8 bases match TRBD2. The CDR3 consists of 17 residues. Germline V gene lookup returns CDR1 SGHRS and CDR2 YFSETQ. Trimming at V came to 0 bases and at J to 2 bases, leaving 8 bases not matched to a gene. The CDR3 nucleotides are TGCGCCAGCAGCTTGGCCTCACTAGCGGCTTACACAGATACGCAGTATTTT. Protein: CASSLASLAAYTDTQYF.

As to this clone: Within the sample, other DNA sequences also encode this same CDR3. The rearrangement uses TRBV19 and TRBJ2-7; D is perhaps TRBD2 (5 bases). Germline assignment: CDR1 LNHDA and CDR2 SQIVND (reference sequence). The V end lost 3 bases, the J end lost 0 bases, and 9 bases lay between the germline ends. This CDR3 contains 14 residues. The CDR3 nucleotides are TGTGCCAGTAGTATCGGAGGAGGCTCCTACGAGCAGTACTTC. Amino acids: CASSIGGGSYEQYF.

The chain is built from TRBV10-3 and TRBJ2-1; possible D gene TRBD1, 6 bases. Trimming left V 7 bases short and J 4 bases short, with 14 bases between. The V gene's germline CDR1 is ENHRY and CDR2 SYGVKD. The CDR3 runs 14 residues. CDR3 amino acids: CAITSLGGYNEQFF. In DNA form, the CDR3 reads TGTGCCATCACTTCACTAGGGGGATACAATGAGCAGTTCTTC.

The chain combines TRBV9 with TRBJ1-2, with TRBD1 matching over 9 bases. Trimming removed 7 bases from V and 7 bases from J; junction bases left unmatched: 8. The CDR3 runs 13 residues. CDR1 and CDR2 (germline): SGDLS, YYNGEE. Written as DNA, the CDR3 is TGTGCCAGCGGAGGACAGGGGATCTCTGGCTACACCTTC. Translating it yields CASGGQGISGYTF.

The chain has TRBV19 and TRBJ2-7, with D maybe TRBD1 (6 bases). With 0 bases removed from V and 0 bases from J, the gap between germline ends came to 12 bases. The CDR3 consists of 16 residues. The germline V gene has CDR1 LNHDA and CDR2 SQIVND (reference sequence). CDR3 nucleotide sequence: TGTGCCAGTAGTATAGAAAGGGGACAAAACTCCTACGAGCAGTACTTC. Protein product: CASSIERGQNSYEQYF.

This chain links TRBV28 with TRBJ2-5; D might be TRBD1 (5 bases). From germline, CDR1 is MDHEN and CDR2 SYDVKM. Trimming removed 8 bases at V and 3 bases at J, with 13 bases between. This CDR3 has 13 amino acids. The CDR3 loop is CASQHEDKETQYF. The DNA for the CDR3 is TGTGCCAGCCAACACGAGGACAAAGAGACCCAGTACTTC.

The rearrangement links TRBV19 to TRBJ2-3; the D gene is possibly TRBD1 (6 bases). The germline V and J ends were trimmed by 3 bases and 6 bases, with 16 bases remaining between them. The CDR3 loop spans 15 amino acids. Germline CDR1 and CDR2: LNHDA and SQIVND (reference sequence). The CDR3 protein is CASSIRQVGLDTQYF. CDR3 in DNA: TGTGCCAGTAGTATCAGACAGGTCGGACTTGATACGCAGTATTTT.